This entry features one T cell receptor (beta chain) sequence. The sample contains more than one DNA sequence encoding this CDR3. As processed by the authors: Using reference gene primer amplification, nucleated cell counts were estimated. Clones were sequenced by immunoSEQ multiplex PCR, and TCRdb holds only the in-frame ones, with some missing. That table furnishes V, J and clone size, whereas the DNA furnished D and trimming. The sample contains 15,000 to 20,000 clones, roughly 80% of which appear only once. The CDR3 is 13 residues long. Between the trimmed V and J ends, which lost 2 bases and 9 bases, there was a span of 12 bases. Germline CDR1 SGHDT, CDR2 YYEEEE. The sample comes from a study of blood T cell repertoires in COVID-19. Looking at the study overall: Italy, Spain and the United States were the sources of the convalescent and acute COVID-19 samples. Sources were T cells, B-cell-depleted T cells, or PBMCs; the material itself was cDNA or gDNA.

Material for sequencing was peripheral blood. J is TRBJ2-1 and V is TRBV5-6, with a possible D match to TRBD2 (6 bases). The TCR sequence derives from an elderly man with acute or convalescent COVID-19. DNA of the CDR3: TGTGCCAGCAGCTTTTCGCGGGGTAGTGAGCAGTTCTTC. Protein: CASSFSRGSEQFF.